This T cell receptor beta chain was documented in a study of control samples from healthy donors and cancer patients. This table comes from immunoSEQ multiplex PCR, and its TCRdb copy is limited to in-frame clones, with some not included. This sample has around 50,000 clones, with roughly 96% found just once. CDR1 SNHLY and CDR2 FYNNEI come from the germline V gene. V lost 4 bases and J lost 7, with 11 bases in between. The length of the CDR3 is 14 residues. The chain couples TRBV2 to TRBJ1-6; weak D call: TRBD1 (6 bases). The clonotype was recovered from a woman younger than 45 in good health. Sequencing was carried out using blood. The CDR3 here is CASSGQGWNSPLHF. DNA for the CDR3: TGTGCCAGCAGTGGGCAGGGGTGGAATTCACCCCTCCACTTT.